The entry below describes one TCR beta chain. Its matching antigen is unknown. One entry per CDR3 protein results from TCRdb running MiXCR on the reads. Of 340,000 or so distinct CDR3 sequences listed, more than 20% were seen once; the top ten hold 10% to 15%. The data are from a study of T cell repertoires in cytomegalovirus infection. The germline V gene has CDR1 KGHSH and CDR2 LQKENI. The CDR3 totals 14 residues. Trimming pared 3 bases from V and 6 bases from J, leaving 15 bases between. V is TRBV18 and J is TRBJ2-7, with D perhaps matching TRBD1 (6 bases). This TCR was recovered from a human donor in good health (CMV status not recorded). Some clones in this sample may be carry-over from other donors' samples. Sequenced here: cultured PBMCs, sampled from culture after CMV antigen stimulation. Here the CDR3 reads CASSPEGGKGEQYF. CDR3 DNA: TGTGCCAGCTCACCGGAAGGGGGTAAGGGCGAGCAGTACTTC.